The sequence of this T cell receptor beta chain was determined in a study of OX40 agonist ivuxolimab in advanced cancers. The J segment lost 2 bases and the V segment lost 1 base, leaving 2 bases of the junction unmatched. Germline CDR1 reads MNHEY; CDR2 reads SMNVEV (reference sequence). CDR3 size: 15 residues. Patients were ruled out by autoimmune disease history or systemic immunosuppression. TCRdb's table, derived via immunoSEQ multiplex PCR, lists solely in-frame clones and lacks some. The sample lists roughly 80,000 clones; 70% to 90% were seen once. The chain couples TRBV27 to TRBJ2-7; 10 bases map to TRBD2. Sequencing used CD4+ or CD8+ T cells sorted from blood, obtained in a trial of the OX40 agonist ivuxolimab. This TCR came from an adult with an advanced solid tumor such as melanoma, head and neck, liver or kidney cancer. The CDR3 DNA reads TGTGCCAGCAGTTTATGGCTAGCGGGGGCCTACGAGCAGTACTTC. Encoded protein: CASSLWLAGAYEQYF.